The sequence of this T cell receptor (beta chain) was determined in a study of OX40 agonist ivuxolimab in advanced cancers. This clone was seen only a few times. Its antigen is unidentified. Sequencing was performed with immunoSEQ multiplex PCR; in TCRdb, only in-frame clones are kept and a portion is missing. The repertoire holds some 52,000 clones, with approximately 80% as singletons. Study-wide findings and caveats: CD4+ and CD8+ blood T cells expanded clonally by week 6 at 0.1 to 3.0 mg/kg.

Source: CD4+ or CD8+ T cells sorted from blood, taken in a trial of the OX40 agonist ivuxolimab. The clonotype originates from an adult with an advanced solid tumor such as melanoma, head and neck, liver or kidney cancer.

CDR3 nucleotides: TGTGCCAGTAGAGGCGGGGAATTGGAAACCGGGGAGCTGTTTTTT. This translates into CASRGGELETGELFF. This chain links TRBV19 with TRBJ2-2; TRBD2 might be the D (6 bases). Germline lookup yields CDR1 LNHDA and CDR2 SQIVND (reference sequence). V was pared by 6 bases and J by 5 bases, with 16 bases between. The CDR3 runs 15 residues.